This T cell receptor beta chain was sequenced during a study of T-cell memory formation after mild COVID-19. Study context: There were largely donor-specific TCR clusters. The study's findings and limits: Later expanders leaned toward CD4+, whereas clones contracting from day 15 to 85 were balanced CD4/CD8. Contracting CD4+ clones lay largely in CM and EM, with CD8+ ones residing in EMRA.

For this clonotype: Its antigen is unknown.

The length of the CDR3 is 16 residues. V dropped 5 bases and J dropped 2 bases, with 18 bases sitting between them. Germline lookup yields CDR1 SGHVS and CDR2 FQNEAQ. MiXCR was run by TCRdb on the 5' RACE reads, yielding one entry per CDR3 protein. This sample carries around 300,000 distinct CDR3 sequences, approximately 14% of them seen once, and the ten largest clones take around a fifth. J is TRBJ2-5 and V is TRBV7-8; D not resolved. The source is a man younger than 35 who had mild COVID-19 (a few samples of this study predate the infection). Cell type and time point are not known. The sample taken for sequencing was PBMCs or a T cell subset sorted from them (not recorded which). The DNA for the CDR3 is TGTGCCAGCAGCCCGAAGCCGGGCCGAGTTCAAGAGACCCAGTACTTC. Its translation: CASSPKPGRVQETQYF.